The sequence of this T cell receptor beta chain was determined in a study of shared clonotypes between healthy human individuals. Germline trimming cut 5 bases from V and 5 bases from J; bases unmatched to any gene: 7. CDR1 is MNHEY, CDR2 SVGAGI, per germline. The CDR3 covers 14 residues. Sequencing used immunoSEQ multiplex PCR; TCRdb keeps in-frame clones, though not all of them. The sample shows roughly 170,000 clones, 60% to 75% of them seen only once. J is TRBJ2-5 and V is TRBV6-5; 8 bases fit TRBD1. Sequencing was carried out using memory CD4+ T cells sorted from blood. Subset of the sample: CD45RA-negative fraction. The sequence was collected from a young man in good health. For the CDR3, the DNA is TGTGCCAGCAGTCCCCCAGGGGGCTGGGAGACCCAGTACTTC. Its protein is CASSPPGGWETQYF.